What follows are 6 T cell receptor beta chains derived from one specimen sequenced in a study of shared T cell receptors in the human thymus. Data came from immunoSEQ multiplex PCR; TCRdb stores just in-frame clones and leaves some out. Among hundreds of thousands of clones listed, roughly 88% were seen once. These same data were also listed under a study on human thymus T cells.

Sequencing was carried out using thymocytes. Every receptor here comes from a boy under two years old with a congenital heart defect.

This chain joins TRBV27 and TRBJ2-3; D is undetermined. Trimming cost V 0 bases and J 5 bases, with 15 bases left between them. The CDR3 sequence is 16 residues long. Looked up from germline, CDR1 is MNHEY and CDR2 is SMNVEV (reference sequence). CDR3: CASSLSRAPSRDTQYF. The CDR3 coding sequence is TGTGCCAGCAGTTTATCGAGAGCGCCGAGTCGAGATACGCAGTATTTT.

This chain links TRBV30 with TRBJ1-2; 9 bases line up with TRBD1. J lost 8 bases, V lost 5 bases, and 12 bases had no gene match. CDR3 length: 14 residues. The germline V gene has CDR1 GTSNPN and CDR2 SVGIG (reference sequence). The CDR3 reads CAWGTGTGLPGYTF. The CDR3, as DNA: TGTGCCTGGGGAACAGGGACAGGGCTCCCGGGCTACACCTTC.

V usage is TRBV28 and J usage is TRBJ1-5; D remains ambiguous. Per germline, CDR1 MDHEN and CDR2 SYDVKM. This CDR3 spans 15 amino acids. V was shortened by 3 bases and J by 0 bases, with 9 bases between the two germline ends. The CDR3 is CASSFDGDSNQPQHF. DNA of the CDR3: TGTGCCAGCAGTTTCGACGGGGATAGCAATCAGCCCCAGCATTTT.

The genes are TRBV11-2 and TRBJ2-7; 16 positions agree with TRBD2. The CDR3 length is 16 residues. V was clipped by 3 bases and J by 7 bases; unmatched bases: 6. Germline V gene lookup returns CDR1 SGHAT and CDR2 FQNNGV. CDR3 nucleotides: TGTGCCAGCAGCTTCCCCGGGACTAGCGGGAGGGTTGAGCAGTACTTC. Protein sequence: CASSFPGTSGRVEQYF. Together with reference TRBV11-2 and TRBJ2-7, the CDR3 gives the full variable domain: EAGVAQSPRYKIIEKRQSVAFWCNPISGHATLYWYQQILGQGPKLLIQFQNNGVVDDSQLPKDRFSAERLKGVDSTLKIQPAKLEDSAVYLCASSFPGTSGRVEQYFGPGTRLTVT.

The rearrangement links TRBV15 to TRBJ2-7, with 9 bases fitting TRBD2. The CDR3 length is 16 residues. V dropped 1 base and J dropped 6; count of bases not matched to a gene: 10. Germline V gives CDR1 LNHNV, CDR2 YYDKDF (reference sequence). DNA for the CDR3: TGTGCCACCAGCAGAGGACAGGGCGGGAGGGCCGTCGAGCAGTACTTC. It translates to CATSRGQGGRAVEQYF.

The chain links TRBV10-2 to TRBJ2-3; TRBD2 matches 8 bases. Germline V gene sequence: CDR1 WSHSY, CDR2 SAAADI. V shed 7 bases and J 4 bases; nucleotides not matched to a gene: 19. The CDR3 is made up of 18 amino acids. The CDR3 sequence is CASTPRWLAGHTADTQYF. CDR3 bases: TGCGCCAGCACCCCCCGATGGCTAGCGGGCCATACGGCAGATACGCAGTATTTT.